The 10 T cell receptor beta chains reported below all come from one sample, sequenced in a study of blood T cell repertoires in COVID-19. TCRdb keeps only in-frame clones here, not all; method: immunoSEQ multiplex PCR. The top ten hold roughly 13% of the sample, which has about 190,000 clones, around 79% seen once. The sequenced material came from peripheral blood. The receptors originated from a man aged 50 to 59 who had recovered from COVID-19.

The V and J genes are TRBV14 and TRBJ2-1; 7 bases map to TRBD2. The ends lost 2 bases at V and 4 bases at J; junction bases unmatched: 14. Germline values: CDR1 SGHDN, CDR2 FVKESK. The CDR3 loop spans 18 amino acids. CDR3 in DNA: TGTGCCAGCAGCCAAAGCTGGTTTAGCGGGCGTCGGTACAATGAGCAGTTCTTC. Residues: CASSQSWFSGRRYNEQFF.

This sequence joins TRBV7-8 and TRBJ2-1; D gene unclear. CDR1 SGHVS and CDR2 FQNEAQ come from the germline V gene. The length of the CDR3 is 14 residues. V was clipped by 7 bases and J by 5 bases, with 15 bases between them. The CDR3 nucleotides read TGTGCCAGCACCTCACGGGTGACCCACAATGAGCAGTTCTTC. This sequence encodes CASTSRVTHNEQFF.

This clone was observed many times. The chain employs TRBV19 and TRBJ1-5, with D perhaps TRBD1 (5 bases). The CDR3 runs 16 residues. Per the germline V gene, CDR1 is LNHDA and CDR2 is SQIVND (reference sequence). The V end was cut by 3 bases, the J end by 2 bases, with 14 bases between. The CDR3, as DNA: TGTGCCAGTAGTATTTCTGTGGGCAGGGGCAATCAGCCCCAGCATTTT. Its protein product is CASSISVGRGNQPQHF.

The chain is built from TRBV6-5 and TRBJ1-5; D is uncertain. In germline, CDR1 is MNHEY, CDR2 SVGAGI. The CDR3 loop spans 16 amino acids. V gave up 4 bases and J gave up 6 bases, with 19 bases separating them. CDR3 sequence reads: CASSSSPSRRFQPQHF. The CDR3 DNA reads TGTGCCAGCAGTTCCTCGCCAAGCCGGCGGTTTCAGCCCCAGCATTTT.

This chain links TRBV7-8 with TRBJ2-7; D remains ambiguous. The V gene lost 5 bases and the J gene lost 4 bases, with 9 bases spanning the gap. The CDR3 sequence is 12 residues long. CDR1 and CDR2 from the germline V gene are SGHVS and FQNEAQ. The CDR3 sequence: CASSTTGYEQYF. For the CDR3, the DNA is TGTGCCAGCAGCACCACCGGTTACGAGCAGTACTTC.

The chain uses TRBV5-5 and TRBJ1-2, with 8 bases matching TRBD1. The CDR3 runs 15 residues. Germline CDR1 reads SGHKS; CDR2 reads YYEKEE (reference sequence). The junction had 5 bases not matched to a gene; V was cut back by 0 bases and J by 4 bases. CDR3 protein: CASSLAGQVSYGYTF. CDR3 DNA sequence: TGTGCCAGCAGCTTGGCGGGACAGGTGTCCTATGGCTACACCTTC.

The CDR3 spells CASTLSGASVDTQYF. The CDR3 DNA reads as TGTGCCAGCACCCTTTCCGGCGCCAGCGTAGATACGCAGTATTTT. The rearrangement links TRBV7-3 to TRBJ2-3; the D is unclear. CDR3 length equals 15 residues. V dropped 7 bases and J dropped 5 bases, with 19 bases sitting between them. Germline V CDR1 and CDR2: SGHTA, FQGTGA.

The sample holds a few counts of this clone. This CDR3 is CASSIARADTQYF. The CDR3 DNA sequence: TGTGCCAGTAGTATCGCACGGGCAGATACGCAGTATTTT. The gene calls are TRBV19 and TRBJ2-3; no definite D call. CDR1 is LNHDA and CDR2 is SQIVND in the germline V gene (reference sequence). The V end lost 3 bases, the J end lost 4 bases, and 8 bases lay between the germline ends. The CDR3 has 13 residues.

The chain links TRBV7-2 to TRBJ2-1, with unresolved D. Germline V gives CDR1 SGHTA, CDR2 FQGNSA. The CDR3 contains 14 residues. The ends were cut back, 5 bases at V and 8 bases at J, with 16 bases in the middle. CDR3 in DNA: TGTGCCAGCAGCCCAGAAAGGCCTAGTGATGAGCAGTTCTTC. It yields the protein CASSPERPSDEQFF.

This chain connects TRBV20-1 to TRBJ2-1; D gene unclear. The germline gives CDR1 DFQATT, CDR2 SNEGSKA (reference sequence). The CDR3 loop spans 11 amino acids. Between the trimmed V and J ends, which lost 1 base and 8 bases, there was a span of 6 bases. The CDR3 reads CSARVSDEQFF. The CDR3 coding sequence is TGCAGTGCTAGAGTTAGTGATGAGCAGTTCTTC.